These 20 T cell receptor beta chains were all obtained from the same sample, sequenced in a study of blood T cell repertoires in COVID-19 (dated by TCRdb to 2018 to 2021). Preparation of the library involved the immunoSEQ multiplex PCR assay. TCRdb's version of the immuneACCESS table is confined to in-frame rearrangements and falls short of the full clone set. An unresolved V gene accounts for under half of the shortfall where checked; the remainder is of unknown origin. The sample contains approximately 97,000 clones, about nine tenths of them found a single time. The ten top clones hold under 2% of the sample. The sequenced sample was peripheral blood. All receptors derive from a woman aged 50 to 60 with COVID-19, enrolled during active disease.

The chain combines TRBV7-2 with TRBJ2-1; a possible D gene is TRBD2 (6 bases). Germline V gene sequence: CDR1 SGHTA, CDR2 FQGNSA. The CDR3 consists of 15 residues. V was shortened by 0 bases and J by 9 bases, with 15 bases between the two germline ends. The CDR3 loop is CASSLASKAGSEQFF. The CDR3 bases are TGTGCCAGCAGCTTAGCGTCGAAAGCGGGTAGTGAGCAGTTCTTC.

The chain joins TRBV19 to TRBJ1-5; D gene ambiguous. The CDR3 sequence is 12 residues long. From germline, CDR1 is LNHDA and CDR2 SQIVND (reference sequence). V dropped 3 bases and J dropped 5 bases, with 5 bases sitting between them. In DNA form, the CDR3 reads TGTGCCAGTAGTATCGTCTATCAGCCCCAGCATTTT. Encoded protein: CASSIVYQPQHF. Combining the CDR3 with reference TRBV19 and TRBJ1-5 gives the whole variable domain DGGITQSPKYLFRKEGQNVTLSCEQNLNHDAMYWYRQDPGQGLRLIYYSQIVNDFQKGDIAEGYSVSREKKESFPLTVTSAQKNPTAFYLCASSIVYQPQHFGDGTRLSIL.

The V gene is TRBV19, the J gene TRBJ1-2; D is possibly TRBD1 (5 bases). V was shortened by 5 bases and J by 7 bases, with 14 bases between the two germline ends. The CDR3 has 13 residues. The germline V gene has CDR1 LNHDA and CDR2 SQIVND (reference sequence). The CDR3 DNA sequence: TGTGCCAGTAGTCTGGGACTCCTGCTTGGCTACACCTTC. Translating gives CASSLGLLLGYTF. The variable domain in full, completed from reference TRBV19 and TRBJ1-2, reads DGGITQSPKYLFRKEGQNVTLSCEQNLNHDAMYWYRQDPGQGLRLIYYSQIVNDFQKGDIAEGYSVSREKKESFPLTVTSAQKNPTAFYLCASSLGLLLGYTFGSGTRLTVV.

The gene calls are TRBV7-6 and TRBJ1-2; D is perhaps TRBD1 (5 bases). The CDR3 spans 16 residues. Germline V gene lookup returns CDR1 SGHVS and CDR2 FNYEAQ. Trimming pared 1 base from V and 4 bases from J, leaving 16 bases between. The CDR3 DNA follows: TGTGCCAGCAGCTTAGGCTCCAGGGCCGAGACCTATGGCTACACCTTC. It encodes CASSLGSRAETYGYTF.

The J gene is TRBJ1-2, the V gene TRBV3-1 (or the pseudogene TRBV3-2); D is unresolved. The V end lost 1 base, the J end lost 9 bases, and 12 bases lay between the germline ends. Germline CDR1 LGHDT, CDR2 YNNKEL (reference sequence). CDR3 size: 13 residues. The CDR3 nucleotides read TGTGCCAGCAGCCAAGGCGCCGGAGAGCGCTACACCTTC. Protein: CASSQGAGERYTF.

CDR3 protein: CASSQGEGAKGYGYTF. In DNA form, the CDR3 reads TGCGCCAGCAGCCAAGGAGAGGGGGCGAAAGGCTATGGCTACACCTTC. The gene calls are TRBV4-3 and TRBJ1-2; 7 nucleotides line up with TRBD1. CDR1 and CDR2 from the germline V gene are LGHNA and YSLEER. Losses at the gene ends were 1 base for V and 4 bases for J; bases not matched to a gene: 9. The CDR3 contains 16 residues.

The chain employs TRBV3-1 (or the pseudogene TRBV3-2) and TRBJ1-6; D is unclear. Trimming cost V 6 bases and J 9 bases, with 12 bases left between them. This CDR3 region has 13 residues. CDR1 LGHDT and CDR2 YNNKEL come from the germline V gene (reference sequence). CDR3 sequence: CASSSTVSSPLHF. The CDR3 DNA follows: TGTGCCAGCAGTTCAACGGTTAGTTCACCCCTCCACTTT.

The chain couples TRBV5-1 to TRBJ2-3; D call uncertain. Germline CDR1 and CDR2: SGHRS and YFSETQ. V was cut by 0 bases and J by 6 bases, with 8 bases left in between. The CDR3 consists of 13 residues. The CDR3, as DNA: TGCGCCAGCAGCTTGGCCCGGTCGGATACGCAGTATTTT. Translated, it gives CASSLARSDTQYF.

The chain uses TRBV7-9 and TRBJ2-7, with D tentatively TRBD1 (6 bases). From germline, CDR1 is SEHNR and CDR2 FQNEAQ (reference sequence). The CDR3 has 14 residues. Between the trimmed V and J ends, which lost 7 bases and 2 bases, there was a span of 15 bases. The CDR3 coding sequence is TGTGCCAGCACCTCCTCACAGGGTACCTACGAGCAGTACTTC. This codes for CASTSSQGTYEQYF.

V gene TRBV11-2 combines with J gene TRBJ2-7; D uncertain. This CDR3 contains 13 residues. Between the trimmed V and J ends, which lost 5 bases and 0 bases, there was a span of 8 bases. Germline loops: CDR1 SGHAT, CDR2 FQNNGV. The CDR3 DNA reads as TGTGCCAGCAGCCTTCTGAGCTCCTACGAGCAGTACTTC. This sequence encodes CASSLLSSYEQYF.

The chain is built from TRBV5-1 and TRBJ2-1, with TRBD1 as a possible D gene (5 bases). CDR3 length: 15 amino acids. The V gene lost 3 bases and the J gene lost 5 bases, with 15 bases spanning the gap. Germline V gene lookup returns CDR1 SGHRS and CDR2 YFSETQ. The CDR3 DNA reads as TGCGCCAGCAGCTGGACGGCAGGACAAAACAATGAGCAGTTCTTC. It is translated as CASSWTAGQNNEQFF.

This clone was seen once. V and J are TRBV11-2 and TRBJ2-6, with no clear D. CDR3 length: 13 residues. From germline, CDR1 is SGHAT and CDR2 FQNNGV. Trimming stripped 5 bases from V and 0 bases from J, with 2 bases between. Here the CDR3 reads CASSRSGANVLTF. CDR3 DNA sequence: TGTGCCAGCAGCCGCTCTGGGGCCAACGTCCTGACTTTC.

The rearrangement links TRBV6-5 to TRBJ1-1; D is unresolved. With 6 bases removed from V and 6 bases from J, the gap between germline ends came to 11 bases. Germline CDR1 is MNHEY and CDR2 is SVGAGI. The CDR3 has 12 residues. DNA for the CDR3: TGTGCCAGCAGCGAGGTTAAGGCTGAAGCTTTCTTT. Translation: CASSEVKAEAFF.

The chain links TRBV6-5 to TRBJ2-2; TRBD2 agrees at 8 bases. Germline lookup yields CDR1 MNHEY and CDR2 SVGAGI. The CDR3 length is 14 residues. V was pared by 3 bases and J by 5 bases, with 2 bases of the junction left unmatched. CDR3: CASSYLAGTGELFF. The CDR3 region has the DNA TGTGCCAGCAGTTATCTAGCGGGTACCGGGGAGCTGTTTTTT.

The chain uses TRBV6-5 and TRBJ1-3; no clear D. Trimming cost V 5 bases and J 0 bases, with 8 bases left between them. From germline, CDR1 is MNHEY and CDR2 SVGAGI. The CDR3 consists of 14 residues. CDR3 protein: CASSRFGSGNTIYF. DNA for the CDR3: TGTGCCAGCAGTCGGTTCGGCTCTGGAAACACCATATATTTT.

CDR3 in DNA: TGTGCCAGCAGTGGCCAGGGGGCGGATTTTTATTTT. It translates to CASSGQGADFYF. The V gene is TRBV6-6, the J gene TRBJ2-3; 8 nucleotides line up with TRBD1. The length of the CDR3 is 12 residues. Trimming at V came to 5 bases and at J to 15 bases, leaving 10 bases not matched to a gene. The germline CDR1 and CDR2 sequences are MNHNY and SVGAGI (reference sequence).

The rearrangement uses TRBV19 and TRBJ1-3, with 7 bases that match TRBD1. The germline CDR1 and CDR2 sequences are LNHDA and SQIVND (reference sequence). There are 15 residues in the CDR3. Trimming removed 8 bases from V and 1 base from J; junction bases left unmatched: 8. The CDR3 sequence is CASGHRGWSGNTIYF. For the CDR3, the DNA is TGTGCCAGTGGACACAGGGGTTGGTCTGGAAACACCATATATTTT. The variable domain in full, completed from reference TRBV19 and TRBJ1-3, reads DGGITQSPKYLFRKEGQNVTLSCEQNLNHDAMYWYRQDPGQGLRLIYYSQIVNDFQKGDIAEGYSVSREKKESFPLTVTSAQKNPTAFYLCASGHRGWSGNTIYFGEGSWLTVV.

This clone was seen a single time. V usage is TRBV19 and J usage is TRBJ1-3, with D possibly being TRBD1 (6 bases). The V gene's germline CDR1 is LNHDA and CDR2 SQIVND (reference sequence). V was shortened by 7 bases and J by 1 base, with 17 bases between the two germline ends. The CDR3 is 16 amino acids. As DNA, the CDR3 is TGTGCCAGTATGTGGGGGGGCAGCGCATCTGGAAACACCATATATTTT. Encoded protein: CASMWGGSASGNTIYF.

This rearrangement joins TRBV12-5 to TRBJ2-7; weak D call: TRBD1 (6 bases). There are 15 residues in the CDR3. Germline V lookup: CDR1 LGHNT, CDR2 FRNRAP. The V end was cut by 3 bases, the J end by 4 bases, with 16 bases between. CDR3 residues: CASGLYTGSPYEQYF. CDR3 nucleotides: TGTGCTAGTGGTTTATATACAGGGTCCCCGTACGAGCAGTACTTC.

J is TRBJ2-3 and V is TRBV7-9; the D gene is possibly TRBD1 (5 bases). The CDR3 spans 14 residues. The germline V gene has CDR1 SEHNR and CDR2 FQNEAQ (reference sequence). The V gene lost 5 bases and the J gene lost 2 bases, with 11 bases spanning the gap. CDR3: CASSPRQTTDTQYF. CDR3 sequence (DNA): TGTGCCAGCAGCCCGCGACAGACCACAGATACGCAGTATTTT.